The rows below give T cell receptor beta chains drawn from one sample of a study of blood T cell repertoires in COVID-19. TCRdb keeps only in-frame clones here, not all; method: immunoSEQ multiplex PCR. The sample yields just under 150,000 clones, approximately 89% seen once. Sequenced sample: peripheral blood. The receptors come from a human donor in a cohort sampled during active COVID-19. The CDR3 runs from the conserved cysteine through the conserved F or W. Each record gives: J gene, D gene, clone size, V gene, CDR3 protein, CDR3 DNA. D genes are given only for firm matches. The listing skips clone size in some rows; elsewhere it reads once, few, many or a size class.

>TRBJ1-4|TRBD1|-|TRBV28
CASSLWATGGNEKLFF
TGTGCCAGCAGTTTATGGGCGACAGGGGGAAATGAAAAACTGTTTTTT
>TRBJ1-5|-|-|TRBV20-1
CSASQGHLDRNQPQHF
TGCAGTGCTAGTCAGGGGCACCTTGATCGGAATCAGCCCCAGCATTTT
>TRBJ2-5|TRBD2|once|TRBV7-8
CASSLRASGGQETQYF
TGTGCCAGCAGCTTAAGGGCGAGCGGGGGACAAGAGACCCAGTACTTC
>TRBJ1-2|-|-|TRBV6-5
CASSYSGVGYTF
TGTGCCAGCAGTTACTCAGGGGTCGGCTACACCTTC
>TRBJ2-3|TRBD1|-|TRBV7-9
CASSRDREITADTQYF
TGTGCCAGCAGCAGGGACAGGGAGATCACGGCAGATACGCAGTATTTT
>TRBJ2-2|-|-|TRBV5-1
CASSLAGANTGELFF
TGCGCCAGCAGCTTGGCCGGGGCGAACACCGGGGAGCTGTTTTTT
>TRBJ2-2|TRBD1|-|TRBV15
CATSRDPTGGRTGELFF
TGTGCCACCAGCAGAGATCCCACAGGGGGCCGGACCGGGGAGCTGTTTTTT
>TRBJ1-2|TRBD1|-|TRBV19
CASKRDREVGGYTF
TGTGCCAGTAAAAGGGACAGGGAGGTTGGCGGCTACACCTTC
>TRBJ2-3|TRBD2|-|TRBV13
CASSLVAGGVYTDTQYF
TGTGCCAGCAGCTTAGTGGCGGGGGGGGTCTACACAGATACGCAGTATTTT
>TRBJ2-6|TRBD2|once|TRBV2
CASSGGGSGANVLTF
TGTGCCAGCAGTGGCGGGGGCTCTGGGGCCAACGTCCTGACTTTC
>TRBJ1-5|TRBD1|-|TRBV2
CASSTTGGNRQPQHF
TGTGCCAGCAGTACCACAGGGGGCAACAGACAGCCCCAGCATTTT
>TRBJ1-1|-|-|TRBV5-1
CASSAGWRTEAFF
TGCGCCAGCAGCGCAGGGTGGCGCACTGAAGCTTTCTTT
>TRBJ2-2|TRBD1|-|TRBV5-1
CASSLVGTANTGELFF
TGCGCCAGCAGCTTGGTTGGGACAGCGAACACCGGGGAGCTGTTTTTT
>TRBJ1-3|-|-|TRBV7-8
CASSLQVSGNTIYF
TGTGCCAGCAGCTTACAGGTCTCTGGAAACACCATATATTTT
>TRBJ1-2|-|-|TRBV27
CASSSLGAGGYGYTF
TGTGCCAGCAGTTCTCTCGGGGCCGGGGGCTATGGCTACACCTTC
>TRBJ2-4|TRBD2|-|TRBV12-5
CASGLGTSGGNIQYF
TGTGCTAGTGGTTTGGGGACTAGCGGGGGGAACATTCAGTACTTC
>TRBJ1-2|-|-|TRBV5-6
CASSLVSGGSYGYTF
TGTGCCAGCAGCTTGGTCTCCGGGGGGAGCTATGGCTACACCTTC
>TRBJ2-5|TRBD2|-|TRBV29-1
CSVGTSGGTGETQYF
TGCAGCGTGGGGACTAGCGGGGGGACGGGGGAGACCCAGTACTTC
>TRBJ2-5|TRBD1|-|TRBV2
CASSGTGETQYF
TGTGCCAGCAGTGGGACAGGGGAGACCCAGTACTTC
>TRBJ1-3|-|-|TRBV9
CASSSPLSGNTIYF
TGTGCCAGCAGCTCCCCCCTCTCTGGAAACACCATATATTTT
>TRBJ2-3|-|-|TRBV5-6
CASSFSGIEQYF
TGTGCCAGCAGCTTTAGCGGAATAGAGCAGTATTTT
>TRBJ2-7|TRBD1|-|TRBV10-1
CASSPDRAPYTYEQYF
TGCGCCAGCAGTCCCGACAGGGCCCCATATACCTACGAGCAGTACTTC
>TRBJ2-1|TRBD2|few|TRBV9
CASSESGGFSNEQFF
TGTGCCAGCAGCGAGAGCGGGGGGTTTAGCAATGAGCAGTTCTTC
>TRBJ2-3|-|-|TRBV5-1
CASSLGKQGTLTDTQYF
TGCGCCAGCAGCTTGGGCAAACAGGGAACTCTCACAGATACGCAGTATTTT
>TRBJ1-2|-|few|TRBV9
CASSAGIPYGYTF
TGTGCCAGCAGCGCGGGGATTCCCTATGGCTACACCTTC
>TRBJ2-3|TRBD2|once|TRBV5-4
CASSPREGRSADTQYF
TGTGCCAGCAGCCCGAGGGAGGGCCGATCGGCGGATACGCAGTATTTT
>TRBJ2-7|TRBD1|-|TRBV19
CASSIEGQATYEQYF
TGTGCCAGTAGTATAGAAGGACAGGCTACCTACGAGCAGTACTTC
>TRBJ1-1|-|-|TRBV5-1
CASSNPENTEAFF
TGCGCCAGCAGCAATCCAGAGAACACTGAAGCTTTCTTT
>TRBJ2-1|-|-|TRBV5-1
CASSKDSIEQFF
TGCGCCAGCAGCAAGGACTCAATTGAGCAGTTCTTC
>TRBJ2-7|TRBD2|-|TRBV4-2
CASSRGLAGGSSYEQYF
TGTGCCAGCAGCCGCGGACTAGCGGGGGGGAGCTCCTACGAGCAGTACTTC
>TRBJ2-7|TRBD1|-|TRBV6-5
CASSLGQGMYEQYF
TGTGCCAGCAGTCTGGGACAGGGTATGTACGAGCAGTACTTC